This entry lists 15 T cell receptor beta chains sequenced from one sample in a study of control samples from healthy donors and cancer patients. Sequencing used immunoSEQ multiplex PCR; TCRdb keeps in-frame clones, though not all of them. The table records over 75,000 clones, around four fifths of them present only once. What was sequenced was blood. The receptors stem from a man aged 30 to 45 in good health.

The rearrangement joins TRBV2 to TRBJ1-5; TRBD1 matches 12 bases. Germline loops: CDR1 SNHLY, CDR2 FYNNEI. The trim removed 8 bases at V and 5 bases at J, leaving 7 bases unmatched. This CDR3 has 15 amino acids. CDR3 DNA: TGTGCCAGCGGGGACAGGGGGCGCCGGGATCAGCCCCAGCATTTT. This gives the protein CASGDRGRRDQPQHF.

The V gene is TRBV10-2, the J gene TRBJ2-2; D gene ambiguous. CDR1 is WSHSY, CDR2 SAAADI, per germline. This CDR3 contains 16 residues. The V and J ends lost 1 base and 1 base respectively, with 10 bases between them. The CDR3 reads CASSEYKLENTGELFF. CDR3 in DNA: TGCGCCAGCAGTGAGTACAAGCTAGAGAACACCGGGGAGCTGTTTTTT.

In its sample, this clone was seen once. Here the CDR3 reads CASSPAVPNGYTF. The CDR3 coding sequence is TGCGCCAGCAGCCCGGCCGTCCCTAATGGCTACACCTTC. The rearrangement uses TRBV5-1 and TRBJ1-2, with D unclear. Between the trimmed V and J ends, which lost 4 bases and 6 bases, there was a span of 13 bases. From germline, CDR1 is SGHRS and CDR2 YFSETQ. The CDR3 totals 13 residues. Drawing the rest from reference TRBV5-1 and TRBJ1-2, the complete variable domain is KAGVTQTPRYLIKTRGQQVTLSCSPISGHRSVSWYQQTPGQGLQFLFEYFSETQRNKGNFPGRFSGRQFSNSRSEMNVSTLELGDSALYLCASSPAVPNGYTFGSGTRLTVV.

J is TRBJ1-4 and V is TRBV5-4; 7 bases are shared with TRBD1. This CDR3 has 14 residues. Looked up from germline, CDR1 is SGHNT and CDR2 is YYREEE (reference sequence). Germline trimming cut 4 bases from V and 5 bases from J; bases unmatched to any gene: 5. The CDR3 DNA reads TGTGCCAGCAGCCTAGGGACAGCAAATGAAAAACTGTTTTTT. Encoded protein: CASSLGTANEKLFF.

This sequence joins TRBV11-2 and TRBJ1-4; weak D call: TRBD1 (6 bases). Between the trimmed V and J ends, which lost 2 bases and 12 bases, there was a span of 13 bases. CDR1 and CDR2 (germline): SGHAT, FQNNGV. This CDR3 region has 13 residues. DNA of the CDR3: TGTGCCAGCAGCTTACGCCAGGGGCTTGAACTGTTTTTT. It encodes CASSLRQGLELFF.

DNA for the CDR3: TGTGCCAGCAGTGAAGCTTGGTTCTCTGGGGCCAACGTCCTGACTTTC. It specifies CASSEAWFSGANVLTF. The V and J genes are TRBV2 and TRBJ2-6; D remains ambiguous. Germline loops: CDR1 SNHLY, CDR2 FYNNEI. The CDR3 contains 16 residues. V dropped 0 bases and J dropped 0 bases, with 6 bases sitting between them.

The chain has TRBV10-2 and TRBJ1-1; TRBD1 might be the D (5 bases). Germline lookup yields CDR1 WSHSY and CDR2 SAAADI. Trimming left V 6 bases short and J 2 bases short, with 10 bases between. This CDR3 region has 13 residues. The CDR3 DNA follows: TGCGCCAGCAGCATGGGGCTCAACACTGAAGCTTTCTTT. Encoded protein: CASSMGLNTEAFF.

This clone came up once. The rearrangement uses TRBV19 and TRBJ1-3; D is undetermined. The CDR3 length is 15 residues. The V gene lost 3 bases and the J gene lost 2 bases, with 11 bases spanning the gap. The germline V gene encodes CDR1 LNHDA and CDR2 SQIVND (reference sequence). CDR3 in DNA: TGTGCCAGTAGTATTCTGGGCGGCACTGGAAACACCATATATTTT. It encodes CASSILGGTGNTIYF.

CDR3 DNA sequence: TGTGCCAGCTCACCACGGACATGGGGGACTAATGAAAAACTGTTTTTT. This translates into CASSPRTWGTNEKLFF. This chain connects TRBV18 to TRBJ1-4, with D maybe TRBD1 (5 bases). The CDR3 totals 16 residues. The germline V gene encodes CDR1 KGHSH and CDR2 LQKENI. V lost 1 base to trimming and J lost 2 bases, with 11 bases between them.

The chain combines TRBV19 with TRBJ1-5; D is ambiguous. The germline CDR1 and CDR2 sequences are LNHDA and SQIVND (reference sequence). The CDR3 sequence is 11 residues long. The V and J ends lost 7 bases and 12 bases respectively, with 13 bases between them. The CDR3 sequence: CASKGPGSQHF. In DNA, the CDR3 is TGTGCCAGTAAGGGCCCGGGGAGCCAGCATTTT.

The chain links TRBV7-6 to TRBJ2-2; D is unclear. Trimming removed 3 bases from V and 1 base from J, with 9 bases in between. Per the germline V gene, CDR1 is SGHVS and CDR2 is FNYEAQ. This CDR3 contains 15 residues. The CDR3 DNA reads as TGTGCCAGCAGCTTCAAACTGGGGAACACCGGGGAGCTGTTTTTT. Protein sequence: CASSFKLGNTGELFF.

The chain links TRBV7-9 to TRBJ1-5; D is possibly TRBD1 (6 bases). Between the trimmed V and J ends, which lost 5 bases and 7 bases, there was a span of 15 bases. In germline, CDR1 is SEHNR, CDR2 FQNEAQ (reference sequence). The CDR3 covers 14 residues. Written as DNA, the CDR3 is TGTGCCAGCAGCACTGGGGGCGCAGGGCAGCCCCAGCATTTT. Protein sequence: CASSTGGAGQPQHF.

The V gene is TRBV28, the J gene TRBJ1-1; D is possibly TRBD1 (6 bases). Trimming pared 10 bases from V and 4 bases from J, leaving 7 bases between. The CDR3 is 10 residues long. CDR1 is MDHEN and CDR2 is SYDVKM in the germline V gene. In DNA form, the CDR3 reads TGTGCCACCAGGGGCACTGAAGCTTTCTTT. It is translated as CATRGTEAFF.

The J gene is TRBJ2-3, the V gene TRBV11-2; D not certain. CDR3 length equals 13 residues. Germline loops: CDR1 SGHAT, CDR2 FQNNGV. V was cut by 3 bases and J by 6 bases, with 10 bases left in between. The CDR3 is CASSLQLGDTQYF. CDR3 in DNA: TGTGCCAGCAGCTTGCAGCTGGGCGATACGCAGTATTTT.

This chain links TRBV6-5 with TRBJ2-1, with D possibly matching TRBD1 (6 bases). The ends were cut back, 6 bases at V and 4 bases at J, with 10 bases in the middle. The CDR3 totals 13 residues. Germline V gives CDR1 MNHEY, CDR2 SVGAGI. In DNA form, the CDR3 reads TGTGCCAGCAGCAGGGACACTTACAATGAGCAGTTCTTC. The encoded protein is CASSRDTYNEQFF.